This T cell receptor (beta chain) was found in a study of T cell changes during pregnancy in multiple sclerosis. Some clones are missing from TCRdb's copy, which holds only in-frame ones; the method was immunoSEQ multiplex PCR. The table records roughly 90,000 clones, 80% to 95% of them present only once. Germline V gene sequence: CDR1 MNHEY, CDR2 SMNVEV (reference sequence). This CDR3 region has 14 residues. The V end was cut by 4 bases, the J end by 6 bases, with 13 bases between. The V call is TRBV27, the J call TRBJ1-5, with D possibly being TRBD1 (6 bases). The starting material was peripheral blood, obtained before pregnancy. The clonotype originates from a female donor with multiple sclerosis, enrolled in a pregnancy study. CDR3 loop: CASSSGVLTQPQHF. CDR3 bases: TGTGCCAGCAGTTCAGGGGTCTTGACTCAGCCCCAGCATTTT.